These T cell receptor beta chains were read from a single sample in a study of blood T cell repertoires in COVID-19. TCRdb's table, derived via immunoSEQ multiplex PCR, lists solely in-frame clones and lacks some. The data contain about 250,000 clones, approximately 90% of them singletons. The sequencing input was PBMCs or T cells enriched from blood (not recorded which). Source of these receptors: a woman aged 18-29 years who had recovered from COVID-19. Each CDR3 is given with its conserved first and last residue. Fields, in order: V gene, clone size, D gene, J gene, CDR3 DNA, CDR3 protein. A D gene is named only where the DNA matches it firmly. Only part of the rows carry a size: once, few, many, or a class if the clone is expanded.

TRBV27	-	TRBD2	TRBJ2-7	TGTGCCAGCAGTCCCCAGCGGGGGCTCTACGAGCAGTACTTC	CASSPQRGLYEQYF
TRBV12-5	-	TRBD1	TRBJ2-4	TGTGCTAGTGCTCTCCCGGGACAGGGGATGGTACTAGCCAAAAACATTCAGTACTTC	CASALPGQGMVLAKNIQYF
TRBV20-1	few	TRBD1	TRBJ1-5	TGCAGTGCTAGTTCGGGGACAGGGGGCGGCAGGCAGCCCCAGCATTTT	CSASSGTGGGRQPQHF
TRBV4-2	once	-	TRBJ1-1	TGTGCCAGCAGCCAAGAAGAGGGATGGGACACTGAAGCTTTCTTT	CASSQEEGWDTEAFF
TRBV5-1	-	-	TRBJ2-2	TGCGCCAGCAGTGGGGGCGCGAACACCGGGGAGCTGTTTTTT	CASSGGANTGELFF
TRBV7-9	-	-	TRBJ1-2	TGTGCCAGCAGCTTGGCCGATCGGGGGGCGAGAGGCTACACCTTC	CASSLADRGARGYTF
TRBV5-6	-	TRBD1	TRBJ1-2	TGTGCCAGCAGCTCGGACAGGGGTAACTATGGCTACACCTTC	CASSSDRGNYGYTF
TRBV12-5	-	-	TRBJ2-3	TGTGCTAGTGGTTTGGTACAGGGGGGGGATACGCAGTATTTT	CASGLVQGGDTQYF
TRBV5-1	-	-	TRBJ1-4	TGCGCCAGCAGCTCTCTTTCGGGGGGCCGGGAAAAACTGTTTTTT	CASSSLSGGREKLFF
TRBV7-3	-	TRBD2	TRBJ2-7	TGTGCCAGCAGCTTAACCCCTATAGCGGGGAATCCCTACGAGCAGTACTTC	CASSLTPIAGNPYEQYF
TRBV27	-	-	TRBJ2-7	TGTGCCAGCAGTTCACAGGGAAAGCAGTACTTC	CASSSQGKQYF
TRBV19	-	-	TRBJ1-2	TGTGCCAGTAGGACAGGTTCCGGAGACTATGGCTACACCTTC	CASRTGSGDYGYTF
TRBV7-2	few	-	TRBJ2-5	TGTGCCAGCAGCTTAGCTGGTCGGGAAGAGACCCAGTACTTC	CASSLAGREETQYF
TRBV18	-	TRBD1	TRBJ1-5	TGTGCCAGCTCATTCGACAGGGACAATCAGCCCCAGCATTTT	CASSFDRDNQPQHF
TRBV10-3	-	TRBD2	TRBJ2-4	TGTGCCATCAGTGTGGGCGGGGGGGCCAAAAACATTCAGTACTTC	CAISVGGGAKNIQYF
TRBV18	-	-	TRBJ1-1	TGTGCCAGCTCACCAGCAAGACTCCGGGATGAAGCTTTCTTT	CASSPARLRDEAFF